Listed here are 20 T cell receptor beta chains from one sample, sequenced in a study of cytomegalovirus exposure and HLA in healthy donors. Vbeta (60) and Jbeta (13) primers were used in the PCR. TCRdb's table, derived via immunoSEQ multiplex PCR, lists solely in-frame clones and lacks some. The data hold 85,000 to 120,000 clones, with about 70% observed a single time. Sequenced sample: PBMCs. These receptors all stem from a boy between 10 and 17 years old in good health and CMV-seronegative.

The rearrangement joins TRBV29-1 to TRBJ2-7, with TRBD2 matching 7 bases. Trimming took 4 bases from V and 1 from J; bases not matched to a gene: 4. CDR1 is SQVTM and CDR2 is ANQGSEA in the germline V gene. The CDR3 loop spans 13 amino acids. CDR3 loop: CSVVSGGSYEQYF. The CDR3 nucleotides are TGCAGCGTTGTGTCGGGGGGTTCCTACGAGCAGTACTTC.

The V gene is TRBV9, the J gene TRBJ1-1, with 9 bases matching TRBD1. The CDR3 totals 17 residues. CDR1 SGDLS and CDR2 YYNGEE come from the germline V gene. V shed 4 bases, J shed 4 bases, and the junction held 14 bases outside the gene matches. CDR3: CASSPSPGTGIGTEAFF. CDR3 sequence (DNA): TGTGCCAGCAGCCCCAGTCCCGGGACAGGGATCGGCACTGAAGCTTTCTTT.

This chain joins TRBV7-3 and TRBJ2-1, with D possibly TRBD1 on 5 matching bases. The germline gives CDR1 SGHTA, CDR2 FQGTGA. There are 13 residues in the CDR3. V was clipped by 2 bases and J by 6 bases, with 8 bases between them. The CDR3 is CASSLLGVNEQFF. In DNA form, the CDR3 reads TGTGCCAGCAGCTTATTAGGGGTCAATGAGCAGTTCTTC.

The CDR3 is CASSLGLKDRAMKEQYF. CDR3 nucleotides: TGTGCCAGCAGCTTGGGTCTCAAGGACAGGGCGATGAAGGAGCAGTACTTC. The chain combines TRBV5-4 with TRBJ2-7; TRBD1 matches at 8 bases. V gave up 0 bases and J gave up 7 bases; unmatched junction bases: 15. Germline V CDR1 and CDR2: SGHNT, YYREEE (reference sequence). The CDR3 covers 17 residues.

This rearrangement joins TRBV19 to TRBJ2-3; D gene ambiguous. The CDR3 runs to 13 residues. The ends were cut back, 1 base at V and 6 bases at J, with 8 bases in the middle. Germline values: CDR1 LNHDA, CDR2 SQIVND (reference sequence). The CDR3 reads CASSIGQWDTQYF. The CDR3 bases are TGTGCCAGTAGTATAGGGCAATGGGATACGCAGTATTTT. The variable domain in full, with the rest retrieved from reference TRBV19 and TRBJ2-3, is DGGITQSPKYLFRKEGQNVTLSCEQNLNHDAMYWYRQDPGQGLRLIYYSQIVNDFQKGDIAEGYSVSREKKESFPLTVTSAQKNPTAFYLCASSIGQWDTQYFGPGTRLTVL.

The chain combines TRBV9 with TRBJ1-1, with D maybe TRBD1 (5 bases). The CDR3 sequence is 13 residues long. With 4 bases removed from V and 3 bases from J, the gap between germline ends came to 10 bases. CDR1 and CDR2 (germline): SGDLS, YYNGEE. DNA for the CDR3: TGTGCCAGCAGCCCGGGGGAGCACACTGAAGCTTTCTTT. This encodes CASSPGEHTEAFF.

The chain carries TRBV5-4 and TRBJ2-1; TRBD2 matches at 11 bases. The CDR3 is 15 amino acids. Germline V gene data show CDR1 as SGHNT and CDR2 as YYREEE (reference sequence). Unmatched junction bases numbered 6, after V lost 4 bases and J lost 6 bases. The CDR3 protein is CASSPEGLAANEQFF. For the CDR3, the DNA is TGTGCCAGCAGCCCCGAGGGACTAGCGGCCAATGAGCAGTTCTTC.

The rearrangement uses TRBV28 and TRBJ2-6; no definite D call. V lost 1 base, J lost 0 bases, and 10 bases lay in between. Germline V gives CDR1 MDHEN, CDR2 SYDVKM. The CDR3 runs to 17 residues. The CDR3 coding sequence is TGTGCCAGCAGTTTATTACCTTACAGCTCTGGGGCCAACGTCCTGACTTTC. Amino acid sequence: CASSLLPYSSGANVLTF.

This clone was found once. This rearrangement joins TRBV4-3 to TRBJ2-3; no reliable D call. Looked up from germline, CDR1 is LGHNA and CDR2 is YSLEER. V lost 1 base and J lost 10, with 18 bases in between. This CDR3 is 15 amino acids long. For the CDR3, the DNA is TGCGCCAGCAGCCAAGGGGCCGCTGTTCCTGATCCGCAGTATTTT. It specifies CASSQGAAVPDPQYF.

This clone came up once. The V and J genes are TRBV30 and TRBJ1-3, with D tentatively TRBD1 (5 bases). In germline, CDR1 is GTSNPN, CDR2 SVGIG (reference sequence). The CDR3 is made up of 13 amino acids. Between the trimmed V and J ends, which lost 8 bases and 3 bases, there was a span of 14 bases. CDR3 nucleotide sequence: TGTGCCGGAAGACAGTTCCTTGGAAACACCATATATTTT. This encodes CAGRQFLGNTIYF.

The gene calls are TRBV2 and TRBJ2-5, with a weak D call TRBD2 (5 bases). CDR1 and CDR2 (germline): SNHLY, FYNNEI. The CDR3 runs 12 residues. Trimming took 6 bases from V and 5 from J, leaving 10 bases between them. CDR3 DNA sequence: TGTGCCAGCAGCCCCACTAGGGAGACCCAGTACTTC. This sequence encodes CASSPTRETQYF.

In DNA form, the CDR3 reads TGTGCCAGCAGCTTGGAGGGACTTTCGGATCAGCCCCAGCATTTT. It specifies CASSLEGLSDQPQHF. The genes are TRBV7-9 and TRBJ1-5, with D possibly being TRBD1 (5 bases). Germline values: CDR1 SEHNR, CDR2 FQNEAQ (reference sequence). The V and J ends lost 3 bases and 5 bases respectively, with 14 bases between them. The CDR3 runs to 15 residues.

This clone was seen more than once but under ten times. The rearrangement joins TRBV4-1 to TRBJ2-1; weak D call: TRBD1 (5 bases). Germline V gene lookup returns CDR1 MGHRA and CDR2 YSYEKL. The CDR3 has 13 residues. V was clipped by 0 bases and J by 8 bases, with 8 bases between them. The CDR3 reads CASSQDPGHEQFF. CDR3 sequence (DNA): TGCGCCAGCAGCCAAGATCCAGGGCATGAGCAGTTCTTC.

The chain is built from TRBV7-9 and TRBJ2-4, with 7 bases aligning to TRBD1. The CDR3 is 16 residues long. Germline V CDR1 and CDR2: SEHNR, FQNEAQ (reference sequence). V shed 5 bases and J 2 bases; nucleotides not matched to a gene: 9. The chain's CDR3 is CASSPRTGESKNIQYF. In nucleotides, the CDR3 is TGTGCCAGCAGCCCCCGGACAGGCGAGTCCAAAAACATTCAGTACTTC.

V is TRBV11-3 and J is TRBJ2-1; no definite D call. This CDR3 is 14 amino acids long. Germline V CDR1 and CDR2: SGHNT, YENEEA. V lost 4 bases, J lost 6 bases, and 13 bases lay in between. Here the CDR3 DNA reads TGTGCCAGCAGCTCCCTACAGATGGGCAATGAGCAGTTCTTC. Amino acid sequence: CASSSLQMGNEQFF.

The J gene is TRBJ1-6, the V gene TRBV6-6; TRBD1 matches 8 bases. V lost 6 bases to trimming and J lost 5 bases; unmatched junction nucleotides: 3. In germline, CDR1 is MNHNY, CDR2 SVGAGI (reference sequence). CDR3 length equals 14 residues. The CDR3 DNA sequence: TGTGCCAGCAGCCCGACAGGGGATAATTCACCCCTCCACTTT. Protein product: CASSPTGDNSPLHF.

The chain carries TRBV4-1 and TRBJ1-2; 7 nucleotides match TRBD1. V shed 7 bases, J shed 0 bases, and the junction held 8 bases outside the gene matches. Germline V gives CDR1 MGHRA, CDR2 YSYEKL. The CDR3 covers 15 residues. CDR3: CASTFTTGTNYGYTF. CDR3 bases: TGCGCCAGCACCTTCACGACAGGGACTAACTATGGCTACACCTTC.

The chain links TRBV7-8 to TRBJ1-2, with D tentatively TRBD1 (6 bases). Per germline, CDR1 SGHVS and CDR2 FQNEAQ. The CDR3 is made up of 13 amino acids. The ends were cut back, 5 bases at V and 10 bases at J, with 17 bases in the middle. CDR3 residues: CASSRTGDRLYTF. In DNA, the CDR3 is TGTGCCAGCAGCCGAACCGGCGACAGGCTCTACACCTTC.

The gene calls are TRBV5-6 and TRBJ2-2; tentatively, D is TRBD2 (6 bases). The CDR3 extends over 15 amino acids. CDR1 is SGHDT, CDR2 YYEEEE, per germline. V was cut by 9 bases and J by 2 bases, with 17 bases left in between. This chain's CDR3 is CATTMLGGNTGELFF. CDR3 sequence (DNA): TGTGCCACCACGATGCTGGGAGGAAACACCGGGGAGCTGTTTTTT.

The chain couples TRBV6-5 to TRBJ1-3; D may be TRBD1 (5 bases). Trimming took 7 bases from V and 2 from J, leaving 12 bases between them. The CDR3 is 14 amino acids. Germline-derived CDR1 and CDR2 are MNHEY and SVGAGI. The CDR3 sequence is CASTTGTAGNTIYF. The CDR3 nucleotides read TGTGCCAGCACCACAGGTACAGCTGGAAACACCATATATTTT.